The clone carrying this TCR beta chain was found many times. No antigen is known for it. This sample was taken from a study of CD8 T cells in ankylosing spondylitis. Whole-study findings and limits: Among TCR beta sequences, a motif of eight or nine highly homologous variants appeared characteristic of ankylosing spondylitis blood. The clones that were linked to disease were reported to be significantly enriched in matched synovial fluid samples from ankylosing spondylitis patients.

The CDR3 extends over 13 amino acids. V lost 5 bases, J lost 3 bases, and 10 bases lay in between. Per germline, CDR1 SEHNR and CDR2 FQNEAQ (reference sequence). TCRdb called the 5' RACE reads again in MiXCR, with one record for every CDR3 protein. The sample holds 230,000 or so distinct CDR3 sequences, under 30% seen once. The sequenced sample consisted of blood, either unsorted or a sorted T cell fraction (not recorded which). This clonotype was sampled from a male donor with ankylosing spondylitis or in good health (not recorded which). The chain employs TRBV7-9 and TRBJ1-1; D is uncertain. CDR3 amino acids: CASSLGPYTEAFF. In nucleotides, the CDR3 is TGTGCCAGCAGCCTCGGACCCTACACTGAAGCTTTCTTT.